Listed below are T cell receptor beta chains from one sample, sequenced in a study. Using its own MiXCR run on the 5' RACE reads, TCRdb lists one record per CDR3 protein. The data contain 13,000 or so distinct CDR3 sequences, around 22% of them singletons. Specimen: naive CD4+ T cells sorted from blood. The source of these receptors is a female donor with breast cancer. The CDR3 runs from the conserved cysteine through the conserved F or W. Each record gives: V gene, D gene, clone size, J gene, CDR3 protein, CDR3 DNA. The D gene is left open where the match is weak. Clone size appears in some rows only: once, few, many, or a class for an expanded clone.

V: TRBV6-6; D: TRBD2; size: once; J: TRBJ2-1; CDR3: CASSYSSSGRVNEQFF; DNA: TGTGCCAGCAGTTACTCTTCTAGCGGGAGGGTCAATGAGCAGTTCTTC
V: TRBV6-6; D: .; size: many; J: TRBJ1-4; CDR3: CASSYSGEKLFF; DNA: TGTGCCAGCAGTTACTCAGGGGAAAAACTGTTTTTT
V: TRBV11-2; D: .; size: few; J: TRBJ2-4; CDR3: CASSLGALGIQYF; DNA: TGTGCCAGCAGCCTGGGCGCTTTGGGCATTCAGTACTTC
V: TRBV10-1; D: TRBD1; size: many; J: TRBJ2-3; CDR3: CASLKKRTGQYF; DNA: TGCGCCAGTCTCAAAAAGCGGACAGGGCAGTATTTT
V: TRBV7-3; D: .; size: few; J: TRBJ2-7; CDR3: CASSLTPTSNEQYF; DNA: TGTGCCAGCAGCTTAACCCCTACTAGTAACGAGCAGTACTTC
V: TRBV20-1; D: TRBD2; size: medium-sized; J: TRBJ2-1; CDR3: CSARVGTSGTNEQFF; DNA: TGCAGTGCTAGAGTTGGGACTAGCGGGACCAATGAGCAGTTCTTC
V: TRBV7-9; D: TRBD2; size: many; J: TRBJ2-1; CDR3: CASSRPGLAYNEQFF; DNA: TGTGCCAGCAGCCGACCGGGACTAGCGTATAATGAGCAGTTCTTC
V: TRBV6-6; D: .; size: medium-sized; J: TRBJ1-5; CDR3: CASRSLQGLGNQPQHF; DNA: TGTGCCAGCAGGTCCCTCCAGGGGTTGGGCAATCAGCCCCAGCATTTT
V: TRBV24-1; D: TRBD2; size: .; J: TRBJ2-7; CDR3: CATSDGLVLSYEQYF; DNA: TGTGCCACCAGTGACGGACTAGTTCTTTCCTACGAGCAGTACTTC
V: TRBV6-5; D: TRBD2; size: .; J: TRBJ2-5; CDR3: CASSAGLAGAQETQYF; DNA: TGTGCCAGCAGTGCGGGACTAGCGGGAGCTCAAGAGACCCAGTACTTC
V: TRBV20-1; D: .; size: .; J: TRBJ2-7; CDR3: CSATGTQLRGGEQYF; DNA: TGCAGTGCTACCGGGACGCAGCTCCGGGGTGGGGAGCAGTACTTC
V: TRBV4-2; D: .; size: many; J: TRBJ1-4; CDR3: CASSQELQGFPTNEKLFF; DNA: TGTGCCAGCAGCCAAGAACTCCAGGGCTTTCCAACTAATGAAAAACTGTTTTTT
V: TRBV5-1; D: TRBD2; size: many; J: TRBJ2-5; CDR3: CASSPSSGYQETQYF; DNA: TGCGCCAGCAGCCCCTCTAGCGGCTACCAAGAGACCCAGTACTTC
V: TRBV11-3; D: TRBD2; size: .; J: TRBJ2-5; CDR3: CASRQGTSGETRYF; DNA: TGTGCCAGCAGACAGGGGACTAGCGGAGAGACCCGGTACTTC
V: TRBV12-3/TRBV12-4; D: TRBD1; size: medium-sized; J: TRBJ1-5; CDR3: CASSLQGQPQHF; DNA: TGTGCCAGCAGCCTACAGGGGCAGCCCCAGCATTTT
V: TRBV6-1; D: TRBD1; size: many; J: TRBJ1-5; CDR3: CASRRQGAILPQNSNQPQHF; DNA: TGTGCCAGCAGGAGACAGGGGGCAATACTCCCTCAAAATAGCAATCAGCCCCAGCATTTT
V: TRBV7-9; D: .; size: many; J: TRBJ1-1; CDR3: CASSEGREAFF; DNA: TGTGCCAGCAGCGAAGGAAGGGAAGCTTTCTTT
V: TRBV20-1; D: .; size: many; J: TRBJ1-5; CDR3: CSARHPYSNQPQHF; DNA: TGCAGTGCTAGGCACCCTTATAGCAATCAGCCCCAGCATTTT
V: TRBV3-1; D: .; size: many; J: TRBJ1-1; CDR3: CASSTGHLNAEAFF; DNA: TGTGCCAGCAGCACAGGACACTTGAACGCTGAAGCCTTCTTT
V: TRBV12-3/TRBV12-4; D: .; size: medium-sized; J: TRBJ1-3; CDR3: CASSLAWLGNTIYF; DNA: TGTGCCAGCAGTCTCGCCTGGTTGGGAAACACCATATATTTT
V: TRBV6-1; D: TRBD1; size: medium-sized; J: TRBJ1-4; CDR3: CASREGQLNEKLFF; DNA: TGTGCCAGCAGGGAGGGACAGCTGAATGAAAAACTGTTTTTT
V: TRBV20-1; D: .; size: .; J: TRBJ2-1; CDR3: CSAYKVKRSGEQFF; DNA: TGCAGTGCTTATAAGGTCAAGCGATCGGGTGAGCAGTTCTTC
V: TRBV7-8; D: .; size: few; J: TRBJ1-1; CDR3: CASSFNKVSTEAFF; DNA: TGTGCCAGCAGCTTTAATAAAGTATCCACTGAAGCTTTCTTT
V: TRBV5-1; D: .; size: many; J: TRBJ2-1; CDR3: CASTRGSNEQFF; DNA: TGCGCCAGCACCCGGGGGTCGAATGAGCAGTTCTTC
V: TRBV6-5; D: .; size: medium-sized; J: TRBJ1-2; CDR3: CASSYSGGYGYTF; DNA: TGTGCCAGCAGTTACTCGGGGGGCTATGGCTACACCTTC
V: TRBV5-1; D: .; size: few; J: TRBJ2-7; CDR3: CPSRNTVEALSHEQNF; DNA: TGCCCCAGCAGGAATACGGTAGAAGCGCTCTCGCACGAGCAGAACTTC
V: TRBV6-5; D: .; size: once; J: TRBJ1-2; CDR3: CASSYSSLVSAGNYGYTF; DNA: TGTGCCAGCAGTTACTCTTCGCTAGTGAGCGCGGGGAACTATGGCTACACCTTC
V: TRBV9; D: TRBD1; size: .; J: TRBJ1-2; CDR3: CASSPGTGLRGYTF; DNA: TGTGCCAGCAGCCCTGGGACAGGGCTAAGGGGCTACACCTTC
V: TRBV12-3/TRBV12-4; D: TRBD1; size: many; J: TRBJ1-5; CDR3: CASSPGTGGSNQPQHF; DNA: TGTGCCAGCAGTCCAGGGACAGGGGGGAGCAATCAGCCCCAGCATTTT
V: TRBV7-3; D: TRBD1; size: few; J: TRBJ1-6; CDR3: CASSLRGQFNSPLHF; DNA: TGTGCCAGCAGCTTAAGGGGACAGTTTAATTCACCCCTCCACTTT
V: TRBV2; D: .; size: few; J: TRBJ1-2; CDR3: CASSVGTGNYGYTF; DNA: TGTGCCAGCAGTGTGGGCACCGGGAACTATGGCTACACCTTC
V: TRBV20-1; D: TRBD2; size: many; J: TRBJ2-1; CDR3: CSARDPSGSSYNEQFF; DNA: TGCAGTGCTAGAGATCCGAGCGGGAGCTCCTACAATGAGCAGTTCTTC
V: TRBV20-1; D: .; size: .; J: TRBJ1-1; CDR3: CSLERERTEAFF; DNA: TGCAGTCTCGAACGGGAAAGGACTGAAGCTTTCTTT
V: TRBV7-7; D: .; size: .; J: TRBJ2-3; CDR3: CASSLKGGPTTDTQYF; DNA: TGTGCTAGCAGCTTAAAAGGTGGGCCCACCACAGATACGCAGTATTTT
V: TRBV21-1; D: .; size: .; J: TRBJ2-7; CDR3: CASSSPGQFHYEQYF; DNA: TGTGCCAGCAGCTCACCGGGACAGTTTCATTACGAGCAGTACTTC
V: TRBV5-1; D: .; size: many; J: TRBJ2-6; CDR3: CASSFTANVLTF; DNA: TGCGCCAGCAGCTTTACGGCCAACGTCCTGACTTTC
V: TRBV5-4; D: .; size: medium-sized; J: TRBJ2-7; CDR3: CASSPGRGEQYF; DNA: TGTGCCAGCAGCCCCGGCCGGGGGGAGCAGTACTTC
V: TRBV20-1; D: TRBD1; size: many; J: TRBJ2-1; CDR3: CSASFRDRGSNEQFF; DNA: TGCAGTGCCTCTTTCCGGGACAGGGGGTCCAATGAGCAGTTCTTC
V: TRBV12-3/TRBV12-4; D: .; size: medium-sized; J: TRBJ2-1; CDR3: CASSFRSHNEQFF; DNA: TGTGCCAGCAGTTTCCGCAGCCACAATGAGCAGTTCTTC
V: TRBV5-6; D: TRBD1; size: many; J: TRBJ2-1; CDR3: CASSSIRGPDDEQFF; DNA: TGTGCCAGCAGCTCGATCAGGGGGCCTGACGATGAGCAGTTCTTC
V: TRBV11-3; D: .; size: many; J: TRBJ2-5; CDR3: CASSLDRQETQYF; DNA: TGTGCCAGCAGCTTGGACAGACAAGAGACCCAGTACTTC
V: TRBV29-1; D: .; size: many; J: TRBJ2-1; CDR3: CSVEIANRYNEQFF; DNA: TGCAGCGTTGAAATAGCGAACCGGTACAATGAGCAGTTCTTC
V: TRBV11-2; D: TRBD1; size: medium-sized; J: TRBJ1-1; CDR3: CASRQWTGNTEAFF; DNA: TGTGCCAGCCGACAATGGACAGGAAACACTGAAGCTTTCTTT
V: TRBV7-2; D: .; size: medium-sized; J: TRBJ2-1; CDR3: CASSLEAREQFF; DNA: TGTGCCAGCAGCTTAGAAGCGAGGGAGCAGTTCTTC
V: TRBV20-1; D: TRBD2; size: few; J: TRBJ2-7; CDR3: CSAEHSGTGGQYF; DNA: TGCAGTGCTGAGCACAGCGGGACCGGTGGGCAGTACTTC
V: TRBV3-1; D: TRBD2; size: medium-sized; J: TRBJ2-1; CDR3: CASSLPSGINEQFF; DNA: TGTGCCAGCAGCCTCCCAAGCGGGATCAATGAGCAGTTCTTC
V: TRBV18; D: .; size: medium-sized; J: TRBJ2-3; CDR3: CASSLDLTDTQYF; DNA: TGTGCCAGCTCACTTGATTTGACAGATACGCAGTATTTT
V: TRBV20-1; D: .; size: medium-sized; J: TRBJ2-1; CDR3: CSARGREDYNEQFF; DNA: TGCAGTGCTAGAGGCAGAGAGGACTACAATGAGCAGTTCTTC
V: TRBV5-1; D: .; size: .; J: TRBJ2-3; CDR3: CASSRNWGGTDTQYF; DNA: TGCGCCAGTAGCCGGAACTGGGGCGGCACAGATACGCAGTATTTT
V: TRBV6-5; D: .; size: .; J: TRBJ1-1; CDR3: CASRPGGNTEAFF; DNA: TGTGCCAGCAGACCTGGGGGGAACACTGAAGCTTTCTTT
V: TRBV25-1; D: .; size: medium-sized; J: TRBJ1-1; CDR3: CASSEGYSNTEAFF; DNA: TGTGCCAGCAGTGAAGGGTACAGTAACACTGAAGCTTTCTTT
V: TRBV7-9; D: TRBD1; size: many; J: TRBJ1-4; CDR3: CASSLPTGGKLFF; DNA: TGTGCCAGCAGCTTACCGACAGGGGGAAAACTGTTTTTT
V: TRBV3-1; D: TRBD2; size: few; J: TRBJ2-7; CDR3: CASSTGLVAGEQYF; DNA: TGTGCCAGCAGCACAGGACTAGTTGCCGGCGAGCAGTACTTC
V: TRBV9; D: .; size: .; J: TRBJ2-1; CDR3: CASSVEASAYNEQFF; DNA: TGTGCCAGCAGCGTAGAAGCGTCGGCCTACAATGAGCAGTTCTTC